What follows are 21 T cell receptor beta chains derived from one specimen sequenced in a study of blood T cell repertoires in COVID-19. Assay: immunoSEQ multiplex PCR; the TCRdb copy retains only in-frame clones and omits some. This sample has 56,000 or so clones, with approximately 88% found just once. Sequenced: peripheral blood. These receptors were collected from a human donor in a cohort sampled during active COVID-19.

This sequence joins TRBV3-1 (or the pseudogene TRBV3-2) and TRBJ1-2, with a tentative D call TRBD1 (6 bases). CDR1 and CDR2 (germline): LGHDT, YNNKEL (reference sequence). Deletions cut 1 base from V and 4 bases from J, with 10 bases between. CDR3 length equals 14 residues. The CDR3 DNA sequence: TGTGCCAGCAGCCAAGCGGACAGCCTCTATGGCTACACCTTC. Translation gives CASSQADSLYGYTF.

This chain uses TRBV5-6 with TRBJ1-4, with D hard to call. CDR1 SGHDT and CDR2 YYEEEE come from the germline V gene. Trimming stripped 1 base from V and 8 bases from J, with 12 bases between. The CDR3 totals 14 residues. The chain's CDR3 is CASSLSPQQEKLFF. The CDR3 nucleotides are TGTGCCAGCAGCTTGTCCCCCCAACAAGAAAAACTGTTTTTT.

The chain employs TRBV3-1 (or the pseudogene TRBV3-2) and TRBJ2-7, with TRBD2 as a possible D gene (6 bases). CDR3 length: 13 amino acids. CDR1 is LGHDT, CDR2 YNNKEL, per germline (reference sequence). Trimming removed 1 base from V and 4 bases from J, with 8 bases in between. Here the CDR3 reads CASSQAGSYEQYF. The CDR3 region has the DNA TGTGCCAGCAGCCAAGCCGGGAGTTACGAGCAGTACTTC.

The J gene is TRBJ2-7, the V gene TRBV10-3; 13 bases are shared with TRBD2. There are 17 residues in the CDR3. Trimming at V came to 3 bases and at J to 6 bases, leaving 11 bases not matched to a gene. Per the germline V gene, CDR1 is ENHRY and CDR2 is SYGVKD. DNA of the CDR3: TGTGCCATCAGTGAACTAGCGGGGGGGCCCCGATTCTCCGAGCAGTACTTC. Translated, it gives CAISELAGGPRFSEQYF.

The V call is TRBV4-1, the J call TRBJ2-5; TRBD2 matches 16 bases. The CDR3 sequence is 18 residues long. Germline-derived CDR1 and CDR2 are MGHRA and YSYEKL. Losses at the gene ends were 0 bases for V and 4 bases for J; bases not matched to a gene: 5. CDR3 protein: CASSQDGTSGGARETQYF. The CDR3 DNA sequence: TGCGCCAGCAGCCAAGATGGGACTAGCGGGGGGGCGAGAGAGACCCAGTACTTC.

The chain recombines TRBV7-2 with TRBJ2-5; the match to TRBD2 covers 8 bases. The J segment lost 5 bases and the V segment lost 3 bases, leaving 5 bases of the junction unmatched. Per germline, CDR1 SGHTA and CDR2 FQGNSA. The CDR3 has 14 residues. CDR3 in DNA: TGTGCCAGCAGCTTCAGCGGGGGCCCCGAGACCCAGTACTTC. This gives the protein CASSFSGGPETQYF.

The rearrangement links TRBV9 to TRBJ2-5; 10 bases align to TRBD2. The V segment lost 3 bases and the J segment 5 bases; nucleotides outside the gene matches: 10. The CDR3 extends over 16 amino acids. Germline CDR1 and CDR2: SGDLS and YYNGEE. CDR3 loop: CASSALSGGPEETQYF. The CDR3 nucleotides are TGTGCCAGCAGCGCGCTTAGCGGGGGGCCGGAGGAGACCCAGTACTTC.

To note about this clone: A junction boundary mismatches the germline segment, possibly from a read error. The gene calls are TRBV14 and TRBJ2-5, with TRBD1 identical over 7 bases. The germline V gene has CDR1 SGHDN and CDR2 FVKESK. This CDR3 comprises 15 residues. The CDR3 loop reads CASSPNPGQQGTQYF. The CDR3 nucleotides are TGTGCCAGCAGCCCTAATCCGGGACAGCAAGGGACCCAGTACTTC.

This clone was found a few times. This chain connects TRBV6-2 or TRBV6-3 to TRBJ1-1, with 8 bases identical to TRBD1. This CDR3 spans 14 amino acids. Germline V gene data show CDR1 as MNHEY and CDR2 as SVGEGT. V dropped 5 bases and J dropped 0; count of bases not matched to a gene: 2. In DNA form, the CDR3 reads TGTGCCAGCAGTCGGGACAGGATGAACACTGAAGCTTTCTTT. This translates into CASSRDRMNTEAFF.

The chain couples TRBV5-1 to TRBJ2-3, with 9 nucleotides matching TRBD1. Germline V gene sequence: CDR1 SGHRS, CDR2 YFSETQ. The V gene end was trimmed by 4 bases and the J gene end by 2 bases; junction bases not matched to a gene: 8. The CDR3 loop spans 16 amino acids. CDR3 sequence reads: CASSQGQGGFTDTQYF. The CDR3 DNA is TGCGCCAGCAGCCAGGGACAGGGAGGCTTCACAGATACGCAGTATTTT. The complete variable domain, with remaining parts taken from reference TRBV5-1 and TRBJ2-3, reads KAGVTQTPRYLIKTRGQQVTLSCSPISGHRSVSWYQQTPGQGLQFLFEYFSETQRNKGNFPGRFSGRQFSNSRSEMNVSTLELGDSALYLCASSQGQGGFTDTQYFGPGTRLTVL.

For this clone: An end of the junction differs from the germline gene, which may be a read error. The CDR3 nucleotides are TGTGCCAGCAGACCTGGGACAGGCAAGTCATCCTTC. The encoded protein is CASRPGTGKSSF. V usage is TRBV6-2 or TRBV6-3 and J usage is TRBJ1-2; 8 positions agree with TRBD1. CDR3 length equals 12 residues. Germline V gives CDR1 MNHEY, CDR2 SVGEGT.

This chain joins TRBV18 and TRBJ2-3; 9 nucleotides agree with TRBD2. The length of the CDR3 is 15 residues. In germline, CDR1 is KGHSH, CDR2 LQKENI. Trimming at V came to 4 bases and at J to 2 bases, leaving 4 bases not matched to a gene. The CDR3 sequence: CASSQRGGDTDTQYF. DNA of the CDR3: TGTGCCAGCTCACAGCGCGGGGGGGACACAGATACGCAGTATTTT.

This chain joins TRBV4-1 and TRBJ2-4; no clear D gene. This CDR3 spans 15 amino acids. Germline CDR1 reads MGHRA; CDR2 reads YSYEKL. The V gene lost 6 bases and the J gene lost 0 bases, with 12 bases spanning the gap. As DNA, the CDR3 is TGCGCCAGCAGGGGCCAAATGTTAGCCAAAAACATTCAGTACTTC. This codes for CASRGQMLAKNIQYF.

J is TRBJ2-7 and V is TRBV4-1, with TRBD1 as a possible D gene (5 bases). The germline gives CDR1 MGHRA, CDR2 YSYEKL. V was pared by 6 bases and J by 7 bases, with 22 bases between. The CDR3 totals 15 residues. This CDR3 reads CASRQVGLLLGEQYF. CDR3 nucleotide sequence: TGCGCCAGCAGGCAGGTGGGGCTTCTCCTGGGTGAGCAGTACTTC.

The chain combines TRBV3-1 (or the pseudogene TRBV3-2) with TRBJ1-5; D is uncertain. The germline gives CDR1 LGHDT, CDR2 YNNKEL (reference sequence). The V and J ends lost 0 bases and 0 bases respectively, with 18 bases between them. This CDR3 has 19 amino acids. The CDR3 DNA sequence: TGTGCCAGCAGCCAAGAAGCCCTCGATATACTCTATAGCAATCAGCCCCAGCATTTT. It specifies CASSQEALDILYSNQPQHF.

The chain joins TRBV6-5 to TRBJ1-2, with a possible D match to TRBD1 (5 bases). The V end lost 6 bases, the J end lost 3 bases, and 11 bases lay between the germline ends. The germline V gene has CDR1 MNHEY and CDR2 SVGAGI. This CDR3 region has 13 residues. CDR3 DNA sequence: TGTGCCAGCAGGCCGGGGACTTACTATGGCTACACCTTC. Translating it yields CASRPGTYYGYTF.

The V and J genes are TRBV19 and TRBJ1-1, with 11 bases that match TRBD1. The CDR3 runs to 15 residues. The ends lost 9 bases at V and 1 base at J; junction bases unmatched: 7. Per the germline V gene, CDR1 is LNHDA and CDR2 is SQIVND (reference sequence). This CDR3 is CASRAGQGGNTEAFF. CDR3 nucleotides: TGTGCCAGCCGAGCGGGACAGGGGGGGAACACTGAAGCTTTCTTT.

The CDR3 spells CASSLQGSSYNEQFF. The CDR3 DNA sequence: TGCGCCAGCAGCTTGCAGGGGAGCTCCTACAATGAGCAGTTCTTC. V gene TRBV5-1 combines with J gene TRBJ2-1; perhaps TRBD1 as D (6 bases). Trimming removed 1 base from V and 0 bases from J, with 8 bases in between. Germline CDR1 is SGHRS and CDR2 is YFSETQ. This CDR3 has 15 amino acids.

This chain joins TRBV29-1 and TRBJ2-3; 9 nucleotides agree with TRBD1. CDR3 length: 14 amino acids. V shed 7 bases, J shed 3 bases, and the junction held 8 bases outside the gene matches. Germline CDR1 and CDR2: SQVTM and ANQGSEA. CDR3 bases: TGCAGCGGCACACAGGGGGCCCCGACAGATACGCAGTATTTT. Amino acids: CSGTQGAPTDTQYF.

CDR3 nucleotides: TGTGCCAGCAGTTGGACTAGCGGGGGGGCTAATGAGCAGTTCTTC. It encodes CASSWTSGGANEQFF. V gene TRBV6-5 combines with J gene TRBJ2-1; 15 nucleotides match TRBD2. The CDR3 spans 15 residues. Trimming cost V 4 bases and J 7 bases; bases outside gene matches: 2. Per germline, CDR1 MNHEY and CDR2 SVGAGI.

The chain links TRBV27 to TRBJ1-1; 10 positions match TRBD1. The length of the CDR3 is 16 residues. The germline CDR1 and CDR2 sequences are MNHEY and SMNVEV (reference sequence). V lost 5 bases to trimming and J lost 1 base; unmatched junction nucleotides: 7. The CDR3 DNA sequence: TGTGCCAGCAGTACTACGACAGGGGGCAGGAACACTGAAGCTTTCTTT. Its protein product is CASSTTTGGRNTEAFF.